One and the same sample provided the 21 T cell receptor beta chains below, sequenced in a study of breast tumors, draining lymph nodes, adjacent tissues. TCRdb re-called the multiplex PCR reads through MiXCR, storing one row per CDR3 protein. The sample lists 100,000 or so distinct CDR3 sequences, roughly 20% occurring once. The lymph nodes were axillary draining lymph nodes from breast cancer patients. The sequenced material came from axillary lymph node tissue. These receptors were collected from a female donor with breast cancer. Some clones in this sample may be carry-over from other donors' samples.

This clonotype was picked up many times. The chain employs TRBV9 and TRBJ2-7; weak D call: TRBD1 (5 bases). Germline V gives CDR1 SGDLS, CDR2 YYNGEE. Trimming cost V 3 bases and J 11 bases, with 24 bases left between them. The CDR3 runs to 15 residues. The CDR3 loop reads CASSGWEGALLGKYF. The CDR3 DNA is TGTGCCAGCAGCGGATGGGAAGGGGCTCTCCTCGGAAAGTACTTC.

This clonotype was detected ten times or more. The chain couples TRBV19 to TRBJ1-5; perhaps TRBD1 as D (5 bases). Per the germline V gene, CDR1 is LNHDA and CDR2 is SQIVND (reference sequence). Trimming took off 4 bases at V and 9 bases at J, with 16 bases between the two ends. The CDR3 sequence is 14 residues long. The CDR3 DNA sequence: TGTGCCAGTAGTACGACAGTTCGTGGGGCGCCCCAGCATTTT. It translates to CASSTTVRGAPQHF.

This clonotype occurred many times. The V gene is TRBV7-9, the J gene TRBJ1-5, with 9 bases lining up with TRBD1. This CDR3 spans 14 amino acids. The junction had 9 bases not matched to a gene; V was cut back by 8 bases and J by 7 bases. The V gene's germline CDR1 is SEHNR and CDR2 FQNEAQ (reference sequence). CDR3 DNA: TGTGCCAGCCCCCGGGACAGGGTAAAGCAGCCCCAGCATTTT. This encodes CASPRDRVKQPQHF.

This clonotype was recorded many times. This chain links TRBV5-1 with TRBJ2-3, with D possibly being TRBD1 or TRBD2 (5 bases each). The CDR3 runs 13 residues. Trimming took off 3 bases at V and 6 bases at J, with 11 bases between the two ends. Germline CDR1 is SGHRS and CDR2 is YFSETQ. In nucleotides, the CDR3 is TGCGCCAGCAGCTCCAAGGGGACCGATACGCAGTATTTT. Its translation: CASSSKGTDTQYF.

This clonotype was seen ten or more times. This chain joins TRBV2 and TRBJ2-1, with TRBD2 as a possible D gene (7 bases). The germline V gene has CDR1 SNHLY and CDR2 FYNNEI. CDR3 size: 14 residues. Trimming shortened V by 8 bases and J by 8 bases, and 19 bases separated the two germline ends. CDR3 loop: CASGGGGGWDEQFF. The CDR3 nucleotides read TGTGCCAGCGGAGGAGGGGGGGGGTGGGATGAGCAGTTCTTC. The full variable domain, completed using reference TRBV2 and TRBJ2-1, is EPEVTQTPSHQVTQMGQEVILRCVPISNHLYFYWYRQILGQKVEFLVSFYNNEISEKSEIFDDQFSVERPDGSNFTLKIRSTKLEDSAMYFCASGGGGGWDEQFFGPGTRLTVL.

The sample holds many counts of this clonotype. The chain has TRBV20-1 and TRBJ1-4; D unclear. The CDR3 is 14 residues long. V was trimmed by 6 bases and J by 6 bases, leaving 17 bases between them. Looked up from germline, CDR1 is DFQATT and CDR2 is SNEGSKA (reference sequence). The CDR3 bases are TGCAGTGCGGGAGTCAGGCAGGCGGATGAAAAACTGTTTTTT. It translates to CSAGVRQADEKLFF.

This clonotype appeared many times. The rearrangement joins TRBV9 to TRBJ2-1; 7 positions match TRBD2. This CDR3 is 18 amino acids long. V lost 4 bases and J lost 0; bases outside the gene matches: 13. Germline V lookup: CDR1 SGDLS, CDR2 YYNGEE. DNA of the CDR3: TGTGCCAGCAGCTCCAGTCGACTAGGCGGGAGCTCCTACAATGAGCAGTTCTTC. Residues: CASSSSRLGGSSYNEQFF. The full variable domain, completed using reference TRBV9 and TRBJ2-1, is DSGVTQTPKHLITATGQRVTLRCSPRSGDLSVYWYQQSLDQGLQFLIQYYNGEERAKGNILERFSAQQFPDLHSELNLSSLELGDSALYFCASSSSRLGGSSYNEQFFGPGTRLTVL.

This clonotype has a count of ten or more. The J gene is TRBJ2-7, the V gene TRBV9; 8 bases are a match to TRBD2. The germline CDR1 and CDR2 sequences are SGDLS and YYNGEE. The CDR3 has 15 residues. V shed 3 bases and J 0 bases; nucleotides not matched to a gene: 5. CDR3 DNA sequence: TGTGCCAGCAGCGCGTCGGGGGGGGTCTCCTACGAGCAGTACTTC. This gives the protein CASSASGGVSYEQYF.

This clonotype occurred a few times. The rearrangement links TRBV9 to TRBJ1-6, with a possible D match to TRBD1 (6 bases). The length of the CDR3 is 15 residues. The germline V gene has CDR1 SGDLS and CDR2 YYNGEE. V was clipped by 0 bases and J by 6 bases, with 10 bases between them. CDR3 bases: TGTGCCAGCAGCGTAGGGGGACAACCTAATTCACCCCTCCACTTT. It translates to CASSVGGQPNSPLHF.

This clonotype was observed at least ten times. The J gene is TRBJ1-4, the V gene TRBV14; tentatively, D is TRBD1 (6 bases). Trimming took off 0 bases at V and 10 bases at J, with 15 bases between the two ends. CDR1 SGHDN and CDR2 FVKESK come from the germline V gene. CDR3 length equals 15 residues. CDR3 amino acids: CASSQDTGPNGKLFF. The CDR3 bases are TGTGCCAGCAGCCAAGACACAGGGCCCAACGGAAAACTGTTTTTT.

This clonotype was seen ten or more times. The chain is built from TRBV9 and TRBJ2-7; D gene ambiguous. The V gene's germline CDR1 is SGDLS and CDR2 YYNGEE. V lost 0 bases and J 2 bases, leaving 9 bases between the germline ends. The CDR3 extends over 14 amino acids. The CDR3 DNA is TGTGCCAGCAGCGTAGATGACAACCCCTACGAGCAGTACTTC. This sequence encodes CASSVDDNPYEQYF. The full variable domain, rest sourced from reference TRBV9 and TRBJ2-7, is DSGVTQTPKHLITATGQRVTLRCSPRSGDLSVYWYQQSLDQGLQFLIQYYNGEERAKGNILERFSAQQFPDLHSELNLSSLELGDSALYFCASSVDDNPYEQYFGPGTRLTVT.

In its sample, this clonotype was seen many times. This chain uses TRBV20-1 with TRBJ2-5; 11 bases fit TRBD2. Germline lookup yields CDR1 DFQATT and CDR2 SNEGSKA (reference sequence). The J segment lost 3 bases and the V segment lost 4 bases, leaving 1 base of the junction unmatched. The CDR3 length is 13 residues. As DNA, the CDR3 is TGCAGTGCTAAACTAGCGGGGGAAGAGACCCAGTACTTC. This sequence encodes CSAKLAGEETQYF.

Ten or more counts support this clonotype. The chain joins TRBV9 to TRBJ2-5; TRBD2 aligns across 7 bases. This CDR3 region has 14 residues. Germline V CDR1 and CDR2: SGDLS, YYNGEE. J was trimmed by 10 bases and V by 0 bases; bases with no gene match: 9. The DNA of the CDR3 is TGTGCCAGCAGCGTAGGGGGAGGGTATGATGGCCAGTACTTC. This gives the protein CASSVGGGYDGQYF.

This clonotype was observed at least ten times. V is TRBV9 and J is TRBJ2-3; D might be TRBD1 or TRBD2, each matching 5 bases. The CDR3 runs to 16 residues. Per germline, CDR1 SGDLS and CDR2 YYNGEE. V shed 1 base and J shed 0 bases, with 12 bases lying between them. CDR3 residues: CASSVTFWGSTDTQYF. DNA for the CDR3: TGTGCCAGCAGCGTAACATTTTGGGGGAGCACAGATACGCAGTATTTT.

At least ten counts were recorded for this clonotype. This rearrangement joins TRBV6-5 to TRBJ1-2; 11 bases match TRBD1. From germline, CDR1 is MNHEY and CDR2 SVGAGI. The CDR3 is made up of 14 amino acids. V trimming: 2 bases; J trimming: 8 bases; junction bases outside the gene matches: 4. CDR3 coding DNA: TGTGCCAGCAGTTACGGACAGGGGGCGCAGGGCTACACCTTC. Translation gives CASSYGQGAQGYTF.

This clonotype showed up many times. This chain connects TRBV7-8 to TRBJ1-5, with TRBD1 identical over 7 bases. This CDR3 region has 16 residues. With V trimmed by 2 bases and J by 2 bases, 6 bases remained unmatched. In germline, CDR1 is SGHVS, CDR2 FQNEAQ. CDR3 region: CASSLLRGQGNQPQHF. The CDR3 DNA is TGTGCCAGCAGCTTACTTAGGGGGCAGGGCAATCAGCCCCAGCATTTT.

This clonotype showed up many times. The chain carries TRBV3-1 and TRBJ1-6; no clear D. Trimming stripped 1 base from V and 5 bases from J, with 12 bases between. Germline V gene sequence: CDR1 LGHDT, CDR2 YNNKEL (reference sequence). The CDR3 runs to 16 residues. The CDR3 region is CASSQALEGNNSPLHF. The CDR3 DNA follows: TGTGCCAGCAGCCAAGCTCTTGAGGGAAATAATTCACCCCTCCACTTT.

This clonotype came up many times. The rearrangement uses TRBV15 and TRBJ2-3, with a possible D match to TRBD2 (5 bases). The CDR3 consists of 13 residues. The germline V gene has CDR1 LNHNV and CDR2 YYDKDF (reference sequence). Trimming took off 2 bases at V and 5 bases at J, with 8 bases between the two ends. The DNA of the CDR3 is TGTGCCACCAGCAGAAGCGGAATAGATACGCAGTATTTT. Its protein product is CATSRSGIDTQYF.

The chain joins TRBV18 to TRBJ2-7, with unresolved D. Per the germline V gene, CDR1 is KGHSH and CDR2 is LQKENI. The CDR3 extends over 13 amino acids. Trimming removed 3 bases at V and 1 base at J, with 7 bases between. CDR3: CASSPTDSYEQYF. CDR3 coding DNA: TGTGCCAGCTCACCGACGGATTCCTACGAGCAGTACTTC. The full variable domain, completed using reference TRBV18 and TRBJ2-7, is NAGVMQNPRHLVRRRGQEARLRCSPMKGHSHVYWYRQLPEEGLKFMVYLQKENIIDESGMPKERFSAEFPKEGPSILRIQQVVRGDSAAYFCASSPTDSYEQYFGPGTRLTVT.

CDR3 protein: CASSQDARQGNSPLHF. In nucleotides, the CDR3 is TGTGCCAGCAGCCAAGATGCCCGACAGGGAAATTCACCCCTCCACTTT. The V gene is TRBV3-1, the J gene TRBJ1-6; TRBD1 aligns across 7 bases. Per germline, CDR1 LGHDT and CDR2 YNNKEL (reference sequence). The CDR3 runs to 16 residues. J lost 7 bases, V lost 0 bases, and 6 bases had no gene match.

This clonotype was found many times. The rearrangement joins TRBV9 to TRBJ1-4; D ambiguous. The CDR3 sequence is 15 residues long. Looked up from germline, CDR1 is SGDLS and CDR2 is YYNGEE. V lost 2 bases and J lost 4, with 12 bases in between. Written as DNA, the CDR3 is TGTGCCAGCAGCGTGATCGGGGAGGGTAATGAAAAACTGTTTTTT. Protein sequence: CASSVIGEGNEKLFF.